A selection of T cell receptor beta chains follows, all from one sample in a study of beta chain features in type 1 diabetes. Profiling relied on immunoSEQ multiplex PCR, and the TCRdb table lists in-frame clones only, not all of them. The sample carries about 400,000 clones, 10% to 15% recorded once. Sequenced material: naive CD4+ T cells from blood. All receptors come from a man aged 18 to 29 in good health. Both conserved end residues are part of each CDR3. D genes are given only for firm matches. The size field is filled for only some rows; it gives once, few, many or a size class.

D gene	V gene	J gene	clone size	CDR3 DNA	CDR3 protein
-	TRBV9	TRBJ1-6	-	TGTGCCAGCAGCGAGAGGACACATAATTCACCCCTCCACTTT	CASSERTHNSPLHF
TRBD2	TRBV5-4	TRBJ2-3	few	TGTGCCAGCAGCTCATCACTAGCGCCGAGCACAGATACGCAGTATTTT	CASSSSLAPSTDTQYF
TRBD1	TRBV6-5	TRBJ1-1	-	TGTGCCAGCGTACACAGGGGGCGAACTGAAGCTTTCTTT	CASVHRGRTEAFF
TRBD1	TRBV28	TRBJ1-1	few	TGTGCCAGCAGTTCCGGACAGGGAGGCACTGAAGCTTTCTTT	CASSSGQGGTEAFF
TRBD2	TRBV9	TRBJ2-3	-	TGTGCCAGCAACCCCCGCGGGGGGCGTTACACAGATACGCAGTATTTT	CASNPRGGRYTDTQYF
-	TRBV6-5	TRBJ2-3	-	TGTGCCAGCAGTCCCTCGACAGGCCCCTGGGATACGCAGTATTTT	CASSPSTGPWDTQYF
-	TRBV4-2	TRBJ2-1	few	TGTGCCAGCAGCTTAGACTCCTACAATGAGCAGTTCTTC	CASSLDSYNEQFF
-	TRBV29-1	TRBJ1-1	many	TGCAGCGTTGACAGGGGCTTGGGGAATGAAGCTTTCTTT	CSVDRGLGNEAFF
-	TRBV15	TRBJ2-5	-	TGTGCCACCAGCAGAGGGGGCAGCACAGCTCAAGAGACCCAGTACTTC	CATSRGGSTAQETQYF
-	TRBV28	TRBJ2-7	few	TGTGCCAGCAGTTTGCCACAGGTCGACGAGCAGTACTTC	CASSLPQVDEQYF